The T cell receptor (beta chain) described here comes from a study of blood T cells in healthy people across ages (dated by TCRdb to about 2015). With respect to the entire study: Template switching captured roughly one uniquely barcoded TCR beta cDNA molecule per two T cells in model experiments. Two additional independent replicas of 1 million unique cDNA reads from the same blood draw were analyzed for two donors (one aged 18 to 29 and one aged 80 or older). Donors were grouped into four age groups: young (average 16 years), middle-aged (under 40), aged (62) and long-lived (around 80). To avoid experimental bias, donors of different ages were distributed randomly across sequencing lanes. The study measured age-related changes in TCR beta repertoire diversity using deep sequencing normalized with unique cDNA molecular identifiers. The study at large found these results: Compared with the aged group, the long-lived group had more naive CD4+ T cells, fewer expanded clones and increased TCR diversity, suggesting age selection. Observed TCR beta diversity correlated strongly with the percentage of naive T cells measured by flow cytometry. Because donor CMV infection status was unknown, age-related changes in expanded clonotypes were potentially confounded. Observed TCR beta diversity per million T cells fell roughly linearly with age, and a significant reduction was already apparent by age around 44. Estimates of total diversity based on one million sequenced T cells were considered lower bounds and underestimates. Bulk unsorted PBMC profiling prevented conclusive comparison of naive and antigen-experienced compartments.

The 39 donors, aged about 6 to 90 years, were systemically healthy Caucasian individuals from Russia. Ten milliliters of peripheral blood were drawn from each donor into EDTA-treated Vacutainer tubes. PBMCs were isolated by Ficoll-Paque density-gradient centrifugation, with at least 7 million obtained per sample. Total RNA, at least 6 micrograms per sample, was extracted from PBMCs with Trizol reagent. The percentages of naive CD45RAhigh/CD27high T cells were determined by flow cytometry on a PBMC aliquot from every donor. Note on this clonotype: Its antigen is not yet known. Qualities for individual bases were not recorded, and no much larger clone is one base off.

Libraries were prepared through 5' RACE. Instrument on record: Illumina HiSeq 2500. The second PCR ran for about 6 to 11 cycles and used a J-beta primer mix along with a sample-barcoded 5' primer. Each TCR beta cDNA molecule received a unique molecular identifier from a template-switch 5' adaptor carrying 12 random nucleotides. At least 2.5 million CDR3-containing paired-end reads were obtained from each sample. First-strand cDNA was synthesized from all RNA with the Mint cDNA synthesis kit, primed by a TRBC-specific oligonucleotide. All cDNA was treated with uracil-DNA glycosylase and then went through a first 18-cycle PCR with the universal primers M1SS and BC2_uni_R. Processing in the source paper ran as follows. For normalization, 1 million high-quality reads were randomly selected from each sample, with every read carrying a distinct molecular identifier. Reads with shared molecular identifiers were discarded instead of being binned into consensus sequences. MiTCR, set to a Q25 quality threshold and the strictest error-elimination algorithm, was used for CDR3 identification, clonotype clustering and error correction. A nonparametric unseen species model with Euler transformation was used to estimate lower-bound total TCR beta diversity. In TCRdb, the public reads were trimmed at Q25 with fastp and aligned with MiXCR, with productive beta chains retained. Every CDR3 protein is listed once, alongside the most common genes and DNA of its rows. For this entry, the V and J calls and clone size follow TCRdb and not the study's own pipeline. The sample table holds about 620,000 distinct CDR3 sequences, of which over 40% were seen once. Jointly, the top ten make up approximately 15% of the sample.

The germline V gene encodes CDR1 MNHEY and CDR2 SVGAGI. The CDR3 measures 14 amino acids from cysteine to phenylalanine. The retained sequence is limited to the CDR3, 42 bases, with the frame set at the first base. V and J are truncated by 5 bases and 0 bases respectively, leaving an intervening sequence of 11 bases. This sequence uses TRBV6-5 and TRBJ2-7; the D gene identity is not certain. Material: blood. The TCR sequence derives from a woman older than 75 in good health. The CDR3 region: CASSPYLNSYEQYF. At the DNA level, the sequence is TGTGCCAGCAGTCCCTACCTGAACTCCTACGAGCAGTACTTC.